The text below deals with one T cell receptor beta chain. This specimen belongs to a study of shared clonotypes between healthy human individuals. Clones were sequenced by immunoSEQ multiplex PCR, and TCRdb holds only the in-frame ones, with some missing. The table has some 2,000,000 clones, 95% seen once; the top ten hold 0.13%. Germline loops: CDR1 KGHSH, CDR2 LQKENI. Losses at the gene ends were 0 bases for V and 6 bases for J; bases not matched to a gene: 13. CDR3 length equals 18 residues. This sequence was found in a man younger than 35 in good health. This rearrangement joins TRBV18 to TRBJ2-5, with 10 bases aligning to TRBD2. The sample comprised naive CD4+ T cells sorted from blood. Regarding subset: CD45RA+ positively selected. CDR3 nucleotides: TGTGCCAGCTCACCACCTAAAACACCGGGACTAGCGTGGCAGACCCAGTACTTC. Translation: CASSPPKTPGLAWQTQYF.